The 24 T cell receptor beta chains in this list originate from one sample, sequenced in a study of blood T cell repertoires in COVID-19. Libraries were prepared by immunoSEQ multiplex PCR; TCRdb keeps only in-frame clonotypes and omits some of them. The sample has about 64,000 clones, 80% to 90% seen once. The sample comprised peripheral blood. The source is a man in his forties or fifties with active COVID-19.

CDR3 bases: TGCAGCGTTCCCCGGGACAGCGGCGGGGAGACCCAGTACTTC. This gives the protein CSVPRDSGGETQYF. The rearrangement uses TRBV29-1 and TRBJ2-5; 7 nucleotides agree with TRBD1. Looked up from germline, CDR1 is SQVTM and CDR2 is ANQGSEA. V shed 5 bases and J 5 bases; nucleotides not matched to a gene: 11. This CDR3 comprises 14 residues.

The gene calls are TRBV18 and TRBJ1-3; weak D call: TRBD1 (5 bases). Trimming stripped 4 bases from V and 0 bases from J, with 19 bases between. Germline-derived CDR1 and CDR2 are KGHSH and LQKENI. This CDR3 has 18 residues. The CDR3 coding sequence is TGTGCCAGCTCACAGAGGCAGGGATACTCAAGCTCTGGAAACACCATATATTTT. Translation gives CASSQRQGYSSSGNTIYF. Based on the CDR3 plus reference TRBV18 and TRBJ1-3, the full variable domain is NAGVMQNPRHLVRRRGQEARLRCSPMKGHSHVYWYRQLPEEGLKFMVYLQKENIIDESGMPKERFSAEFPKEGPSILRIQQVVRGDSAAYFCASSQRQGYSSSGNTIYFGEGSWLTVV.

For the CDR3, the DNA is TGCGCCAGCAGACCCGGAATCCCGACAGGGTCGCCTGGAAACACCATATATTTT. Translating gives CASRPGIPTGSPGNTIYF. The chain joins TRBV10-1 to TRBJ1-3; 7 nucleotides match TRBD1. This CDR3 contains 18 residues. V lost 6 bases and J lost 2; bases outside the gene matches: 16. CDR1 and CDR2 from the germline V gene are WNHNN and SYGVQD (reference sequence).

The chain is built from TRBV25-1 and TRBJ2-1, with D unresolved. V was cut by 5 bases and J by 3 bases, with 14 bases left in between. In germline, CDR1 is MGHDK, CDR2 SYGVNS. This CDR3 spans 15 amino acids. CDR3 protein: CASSPVRQRYNEQFF. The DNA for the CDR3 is TGTGCCAGCAGTCCGGTCCGCCAACGCTACAATGAGCAGTTCTTC.

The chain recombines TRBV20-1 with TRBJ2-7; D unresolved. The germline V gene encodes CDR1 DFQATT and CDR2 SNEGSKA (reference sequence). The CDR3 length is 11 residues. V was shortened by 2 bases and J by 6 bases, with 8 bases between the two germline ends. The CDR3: CSARTAGEQYF. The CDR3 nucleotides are TGCAGTGCTAGAACAGCCGGCGAGCAGTACTTC.

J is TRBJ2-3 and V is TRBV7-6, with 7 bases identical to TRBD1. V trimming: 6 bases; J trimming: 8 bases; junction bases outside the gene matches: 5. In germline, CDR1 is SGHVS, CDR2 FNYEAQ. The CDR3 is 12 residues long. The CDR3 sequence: CASRQAGGTQYF. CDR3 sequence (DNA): TGTGCCAGCAGACAAGCAGGGGGTACGCAGTATTTT.

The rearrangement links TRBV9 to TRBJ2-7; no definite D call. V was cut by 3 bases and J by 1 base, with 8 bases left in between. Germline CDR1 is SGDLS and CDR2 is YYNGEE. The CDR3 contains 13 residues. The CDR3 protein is CASSGPRSYEQYF. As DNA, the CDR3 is TGTGCCAGCAGCGGGCCTCGTTCCTACGAGCAGTACTTC. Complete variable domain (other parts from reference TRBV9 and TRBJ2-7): DSGVTQTPKHLITATGQRVTLRCSPRSGDLSVYWYQQSLDQGLQFLIQYYNGEERAKGNILERFSAQQFPDLHSELNLSSLELGDSALYFCASSGPRSYEQYFGPGTRLTVT.

The chain's CDR3 is CASGNYGTGVSPLHF. DNA for the CDR3: TGTGCCAGCGGCAACTACGGGACAGGGGTTTCACCCCTCCACTTT. The gene calls are TRBV6-5 and TRBJ1-6; TRBD1 agrees at 10 bases. The V segment lost 8 bases and the J segment 9 bases; nucleotides outside the gene matches: 10. The CDR3 has 15 amino acids. Germline V gives CDR1 MNHEY, CDR2 SVGAGI.

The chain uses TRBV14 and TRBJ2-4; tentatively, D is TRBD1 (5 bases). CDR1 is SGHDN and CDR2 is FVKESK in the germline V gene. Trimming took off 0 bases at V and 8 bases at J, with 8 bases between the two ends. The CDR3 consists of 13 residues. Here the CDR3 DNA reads TGTGCCAGCAGCCAAGACAGGGATGACATTCAGTACTTC. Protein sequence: CASSQDRDDIQYF.

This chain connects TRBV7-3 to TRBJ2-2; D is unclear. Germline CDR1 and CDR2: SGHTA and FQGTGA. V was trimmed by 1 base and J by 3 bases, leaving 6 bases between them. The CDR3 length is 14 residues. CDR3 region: CASSLRPDTGELFF. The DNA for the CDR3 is TGTGCCAGCAGCTTAAGGCCTGACACCGGGGAGCTGTTTTTT. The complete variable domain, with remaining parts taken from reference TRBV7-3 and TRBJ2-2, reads GAGVSQTPSNKVTEKGKYVELRCDPISGHTALYWYRQSLGQGPEFLIYFQGTGAADDSGLPNDRFFAVRPEGSVSTLKIQRTERGDSAVYLCASSLRPDTGELFFGEGSRLTVL.

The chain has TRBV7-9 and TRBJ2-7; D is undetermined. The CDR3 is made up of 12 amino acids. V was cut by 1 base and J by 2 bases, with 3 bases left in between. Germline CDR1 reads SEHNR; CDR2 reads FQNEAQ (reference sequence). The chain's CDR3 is CASSLVAYEQYF. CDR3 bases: TGTGCCAGCAGCTTAGTAGCCTACGAGCAGTACTTC.

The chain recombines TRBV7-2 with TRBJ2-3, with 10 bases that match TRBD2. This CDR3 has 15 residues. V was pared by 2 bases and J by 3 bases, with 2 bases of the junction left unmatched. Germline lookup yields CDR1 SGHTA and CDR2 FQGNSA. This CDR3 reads CASSLSSGGTDTQYF. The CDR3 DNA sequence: TGTGCCAGCAGCTTATCTAGCGGGGGAACAGATACGCAGTATTTT. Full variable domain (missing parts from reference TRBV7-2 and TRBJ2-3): GAGVSQSPSNKVTEKGKDVELRCDPISGHTALYWYRQSLGQGLEFLIYFQGNSAPDKSGLPSDRFSAERTGGSVSTLTIQRTQQEDSAVYLCASSLSSGGTDTQYFGPGTRLTVL.

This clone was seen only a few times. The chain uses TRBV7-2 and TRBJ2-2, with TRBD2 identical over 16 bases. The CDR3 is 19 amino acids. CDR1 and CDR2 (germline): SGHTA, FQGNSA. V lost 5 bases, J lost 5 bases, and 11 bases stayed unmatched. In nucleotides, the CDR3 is TGTGCCAGCAGCCTACAGGGGACTAGCGGGAGGGCGAGAACCGGGGAGCTGTTTTTT. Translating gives CASSLQGTSGRARTGELFF.

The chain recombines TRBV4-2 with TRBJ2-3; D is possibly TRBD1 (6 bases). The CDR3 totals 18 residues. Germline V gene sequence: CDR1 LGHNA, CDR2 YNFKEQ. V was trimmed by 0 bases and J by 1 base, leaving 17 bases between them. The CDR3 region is CASSQEGGQRGGTDTQYF. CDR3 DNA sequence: TGTGCCAGCAGCCAAGAGGGCGGACAGAGAGGAGGCACAGATACGCAGTATTTT.

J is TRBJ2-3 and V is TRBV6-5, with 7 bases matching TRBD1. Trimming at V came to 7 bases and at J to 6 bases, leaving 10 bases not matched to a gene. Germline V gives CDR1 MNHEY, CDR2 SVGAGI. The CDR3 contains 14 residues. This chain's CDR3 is CASNDGQASDTQYF. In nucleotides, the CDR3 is TGTGCCAGCAACGACGGACAGGCTTCGGATACGCAGTATTTT.

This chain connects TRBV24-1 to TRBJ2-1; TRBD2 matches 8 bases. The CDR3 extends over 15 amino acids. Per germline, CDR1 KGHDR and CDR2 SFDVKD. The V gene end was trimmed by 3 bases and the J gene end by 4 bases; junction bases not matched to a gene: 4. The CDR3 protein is CATSDPGTRYNEQFF. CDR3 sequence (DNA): TGTGCCACCAGTGATCCCGGGACTAGATACAATGAGCAGTTCTTC.

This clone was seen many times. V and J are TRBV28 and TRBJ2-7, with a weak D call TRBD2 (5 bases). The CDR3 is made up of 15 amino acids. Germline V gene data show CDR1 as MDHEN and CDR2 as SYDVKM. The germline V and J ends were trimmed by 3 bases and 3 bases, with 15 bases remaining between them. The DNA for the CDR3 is TGTGCCAGCAGTTTCCGCCTGTTTGAGGGCTACGAGCAGTACTTC. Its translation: CASSFRLFEGYEQYF. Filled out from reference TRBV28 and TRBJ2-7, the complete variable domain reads DVKVTQSSRYLVKRTGEKVFLECVQDMDHENMFWYRQDPGLGLRLIYFSYDVKMKEKGDIPEGYSVSREKKERFSLILESASTNQTSMYLCASSFRLFEGYEQYFGPGTRLTVT.

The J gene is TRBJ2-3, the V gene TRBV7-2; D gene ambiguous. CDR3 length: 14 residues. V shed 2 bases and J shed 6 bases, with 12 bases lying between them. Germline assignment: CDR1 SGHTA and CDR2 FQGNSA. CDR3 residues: CASSLSILEDTQYF. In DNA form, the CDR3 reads TGTGCCAGCAGCTTAAGTATATTAGAGGATACGCAGTATTTT.

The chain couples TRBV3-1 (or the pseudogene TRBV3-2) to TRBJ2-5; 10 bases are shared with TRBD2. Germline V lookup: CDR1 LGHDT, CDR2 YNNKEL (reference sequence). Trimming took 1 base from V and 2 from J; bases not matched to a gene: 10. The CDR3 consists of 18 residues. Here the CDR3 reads CASSQGLAGATGQETQYF. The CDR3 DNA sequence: TGTGCCAGCAGCCAAGGGCTAGCGGGGGCGACAGGTCAAGAGACCCAGTACTTC.

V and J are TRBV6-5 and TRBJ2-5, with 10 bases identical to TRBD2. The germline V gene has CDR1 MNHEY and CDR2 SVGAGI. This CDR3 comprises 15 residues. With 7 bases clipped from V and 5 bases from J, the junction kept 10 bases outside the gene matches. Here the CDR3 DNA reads TGTGCCAGCAACATAGCGGGGGGCGGGGAGGAGACCCAGTACTTC. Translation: CASNIAGGGEETQYF.

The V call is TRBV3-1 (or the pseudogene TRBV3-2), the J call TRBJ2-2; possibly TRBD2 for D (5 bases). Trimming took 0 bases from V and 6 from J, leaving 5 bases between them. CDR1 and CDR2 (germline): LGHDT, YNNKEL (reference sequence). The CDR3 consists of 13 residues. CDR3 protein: CASSQERAGELFF. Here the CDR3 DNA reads TGTGCCAGCAGCCAAGAGCGGGCCGGGGAGCTGTTTTTT.

The CDR3 loop is CASSLDSLAGPTSTDTQYF. In nucleotides, the CDR3 is TGTGCCAGCAGCTTAGATAGCCTAGCGGGGCCGACTAGCACAGATACGCAGTATTTT. The chain combines TRBV11-2 with TRBJ2-3; 9 bases align to TRBD2. Germline V gene data show CDR1 as SGHAT and CDR2 as FQNNGV. V shed 0 bases, J shed 0 bases, and the junction held 10 bases outside the gene matches. The CDR3 has 19 residues.

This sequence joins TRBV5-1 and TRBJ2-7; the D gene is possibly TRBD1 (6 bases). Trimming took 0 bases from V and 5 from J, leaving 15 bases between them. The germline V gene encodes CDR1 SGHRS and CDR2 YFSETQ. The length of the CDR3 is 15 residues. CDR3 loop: CASSLAVQGSDEQYF. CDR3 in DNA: TGCGCCAGCAGCTTGGCCGTACAGGGTAGTGACGAGCAGTACTTC.

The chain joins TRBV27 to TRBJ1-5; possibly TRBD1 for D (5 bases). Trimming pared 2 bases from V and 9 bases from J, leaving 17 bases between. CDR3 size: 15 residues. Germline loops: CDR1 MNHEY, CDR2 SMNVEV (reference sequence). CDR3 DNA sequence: TGTGCCAGCAGTTTAGTATCAGGCGGCAGGGCGCCCCAGCATTTT. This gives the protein CASSLVSGGRAPQHF.